A selection of T cell receptor beta chains follows, all from one sample in a study of blood T cell repertoires in COVID-19. Profiling relied on immunoSEQ multiplex PCR, and the TCRdb table lists in-frame clones only, not all of them. The sample has 350,000 to 550,000 clones, approximately 90% seen once. The source material was peripheral blood. The receptors were sampled from a woman aged 25 to 45 with acute or convalescent COVID-19. CDR3s include the opening cysteine and the closing phenylalanine or tryptophan. The order of the fields is V gene, D gene, clone size, J gene, CDR3 protein, CDR3 DNA. D genes are given only for firm matches. Not all rows give a size; the values are once, few, many and, for expanded clones, a class.

v_gene: TRBV28; d_gene: TRBD2; abundance: few; j_gene: TRBJ2-1; CDR3aa: CASSPAGAGGNEQFF; CDR3nt: TGTGCCAGCAGTCCCGCGGGTGCGGGGGGGAATGAGCAGTTCTTC
v_gene: TRBV19; d_gene: TRBD2; abundance: few; j_gene: TRBJ2-3; CDR3aa: CASSMSTAGGTDTQYF; CDR3nt: TGTGCCAGTAGTATGAGTACAGCGGGGGGGACAGATACGCAGTATTTT
v_gene: TRBV5-1; d_gene: TRBD1; abundance: once; j_gene: TRBJ2-3; CDR3aa: CASSLEGAGSDTQYF; CDR3nt: TGCGCCAGCAGCTTGGAGGGGGCCGGGTCAGATACGCAGTATTTT
v_gene: TRBV7-9; d_gene: -; abundance: -; j_gene: TRBJ1-2; CDR3aa: CASSRDRSPMAYTF; CDR3nt: TGTGCCAGCAGCCGTGACAGGAGCCCTATGGCCTACACCTTC
v_gene: TRBV29-1; d_gene: TRBD2; abundance: -; j_gene: TRBJ2-1; CDR3aa: CSARTSGGNNEQFF; CDR3nt: TGCAGCGCCAGGACTAGCGGGGGGAACAATGAGCAGTTCTTC
v_gene: TRBV9; d_gene: TRBD2; abundance: -; j_gene: TRBJ2-1; CDR3aa: CASSRTGSGGSYNEQFF; CDR3nt: TGTGCCAGCAGCAGAACGGGTAGCGGGGGCTCCTACAATGAGCAGTTCTTC
v_gene: TRBV7-8; d_gene: -; abundance: many; j_gene: TRBJ2-2; CDR3aa: CASSHRESGQGGELFF; CDR3nt: TGTGCCAGCAGCCACAGGGAATCGGGGCAGGGCGGGGAGCTGTTTTTT
v_gene: TRBV27; d_gene: TRBD1; abundance: -; j_gene: TRBJ1-2; CDR3aa: CASSPGDRVYGYTF; CDR3nt: TGTGCCAGCAGCCCAGGGGACAGGGTCTATGGCTACACCTTC
v_gene: TRBV6-4; d_gene: -; abundance: -; j_gene: TRBJ2-3; CDR3aa: CASSRGPRGTDTQYF; CDR3nt: TGTGCCAGCAGTCGCGGCCCCAGGGGCACAGATACGCAGTATTTT
v_gene: TRBV5-1; d_gene: -; abundance: -; j_gene: TRBJ2-2; CDR3aa: CASSFGSDRNTGELFF; CDR3nt: TGCGCCAGCAGCTTCGGGTCGGATCGGAACACCGGGGAGCTGTTTTTT
v_gene: TRBV30; d_gene: -; abundance: -; j_gene: TRBJ2-4; CDR3aa: CAWTRENIQYF; CDR3nt: TGTGCCTGGACCAGGGAAAACATTCAGTACTTC
v_gene: TRBV19; d_gene: -; abundance: once; j_gene: TRBJ1-5; CDR3aa: CASSAAGWDISNQPQHF; CDR3nt: TGTGCCAGCAGTGCGGCGGGCTGGGATATTAGCAATCAGCCCCAGCATTTT
v_gene: TRBV27; d_gene: -; abundance: -; j_gene: TRBJ1-1; CDR3aa: CASSRDKGTEAFF; CDR3nt: TGTGCCAGCAGTAGGGACAAAGGGACTGAAGCTTTCTTT
v_gene: TRBV5-4; d_gene: TRBD2; abundance: -; j_gene: TRBJ2-3; CDR3aa: CASSSNGGGAVGDTQYF; CDR3nt: TGTGCCAGCAGCTCCAACGGCGGGGGGGCCGTAGGAGATACGCAGTATTTT
v_gene: TRBV24-1; d_gene: -; abundance: -; j_gene: TRBJ1-2; CDR3aa: CATSDSVTAGYGYTF; CDR3nt: TGTGCCACCAGTGACTCCGTCACGGCAGGGTATGGCTACACCTTC
v_gene: TRBV28; d_gene: -; abundance: -; j_gene: TRBJ2-1; CDR3aa: CASSLGLSTYNEQFF; CDR3nt: TGTGCCAGCAGTTTGGGCCTCTCCACCTACAATGAGCAGTTCTTC
v_gene: TRBV5-1; d_gene: -; abundance: -; j_gene: TRBJ2-1; CDR3aa: CASTQDGTYNEQFF; CDR3nt: TGCGCCAGCACCCAAGACGGGACCTACAATGAGCAGTTCTTC
v_gene: TRBV28; d_gene: TRBD1; abundance: -; j_gene: TRBJ2-1; CDR3aa: CASKGQGYNNEQFF; CDR3nt: TGTGCCAGCAAGGGACAGGGATACAACAATGAGCAGTTCTTC
v_gene: TRBV1; d_gene: -; abundance: -; j_gene: TRBJ2-3; CDR3aa: CTSSQSGGSSTDTQYF; CDR3nt: TGCACCAGCAGCCAATCAGGGGGATCTAGCACAGATACGCAGTATTTT
v_gene: TRBV27; d_gene: TRBD1; abundance: few; j_gene: TRBJ2-7; CDR3aa: CASSRQGGSHEQYF; CDR3nt: TGTGCCAGCAGTCGACAGGGGGGGTCCCACGAGCAGTACTTC
v_gene: TRBV6-1; d_gene: -; abundance: -; j_gene: TRBJ2-1; CDR3aa: CASSELHFRDFDEQFF; CDR3nt: TGTGCCAGCAGTGAACTCCATTTCAGGGATTTCGATGAGCAGTTCTTC
v_gene: TRBV2; d_gene: TRBD1; abundance: -; j_gene: TRBJ1-5; CDR3aa: CARLSQGRSNQPQHF; CDR3nt: TGTGCCAGGCTCTCACAGGGGCGAAGCAATCAGCCCCAGCATTTT
v_gene: TRBV30; d_gene: TRBD1; abundance: -; j_gene: TRBJ1-1; CDR3aa: CAWEQGAGDGAFF; CDR3nt: TGTGCCTGGGAACAGGGGGCAGGGGATGGGGCTTTCTTT
v_gene: TRBV9; d_gene: -; abundance: -; j_gene: TRBJ2-3; CDR3aa: CASSVEADTSTDTQYF; CDR3nt: TGTGCCAGCAGCGTAGAGGCGGACACTAGCACAGATACGCAGTATTTT
v_gene: TRBV9; d_gene: TRBD2; abundance: -; j_gene: TRBJ2-5; CDR3aa: CASSGKLAGGSETQYF; CDR3nt: TGTGCCAGCAGCGGAAAACTAGCGGGGGGGTCAGAGACCCAGTACTTC
v_gene: TRBV4-1; d_gene: TRBD1; abundance: -; j_gene: TRBJ2-1; CDR3aa: CASSQPGQNWGNEQFF; CDR3nt: TGCGCCAGCAGCCAGCCGGGACAGAACTGGGGGAATGAGCAGTTCTTC
v_gene: TRBV18; d_gene: -; abundance: -; j_gene: TRBJ1-1; CDR3aa: CASSRSNAGGGSEAFF; CDR3nt: TGTGCCAGCTCACGATCCAACGCTGGCGGAGGTTCTGAAGCTTTCTTT
v_gene: TRBV6-4; d_gene: -; abundance: -; j_gene: TRBJ2-5; CDR3aa: CASIAWVAFLTQYF; CDR3nt: TGTGCCAGCATAGCTTGGGTCGCATTTTTGACCCAGTACTTC
v_gene: TRBV6-2/TRBV6-3; d_gene: TRBD1; abundance: few; j_gene: TRBJ1-5; CDR3aa: CASSEGPQGLGQPQHF; CDR3nt: TGTGCCAGCAGTGAGGGCCCACAGGGGTTGGGGCAGCCCCAGCATTTT
v_gene: TRBV9; d_gene: -; abundance: -; j_gene: TRBJ2-2; CDR3aa: CASSDRTGELFF; CDR3nt: TGTGCCAGCAGCGACAGGACCGGGGAGCTGTTTTTT
v_gene: TRBV18; d_gene: -; abundance: few; j_gene: TRBJ1-3; CDR3aa: CASSHKGSGNTIYF; CDR3nt: TGTGCCAGCTCACACAAGGGGTCCGGAAACACCATATATTTT
v_gene: TRBV5-4; d_gene: TRBD2; abundance: -; j_gene: TRBJ2-2; CDR3aa: CAGSGGTGELFF; CDR3nt: TGTGCCGGGTCGGGGGGCACCGGGGAGCTGTTTTTT